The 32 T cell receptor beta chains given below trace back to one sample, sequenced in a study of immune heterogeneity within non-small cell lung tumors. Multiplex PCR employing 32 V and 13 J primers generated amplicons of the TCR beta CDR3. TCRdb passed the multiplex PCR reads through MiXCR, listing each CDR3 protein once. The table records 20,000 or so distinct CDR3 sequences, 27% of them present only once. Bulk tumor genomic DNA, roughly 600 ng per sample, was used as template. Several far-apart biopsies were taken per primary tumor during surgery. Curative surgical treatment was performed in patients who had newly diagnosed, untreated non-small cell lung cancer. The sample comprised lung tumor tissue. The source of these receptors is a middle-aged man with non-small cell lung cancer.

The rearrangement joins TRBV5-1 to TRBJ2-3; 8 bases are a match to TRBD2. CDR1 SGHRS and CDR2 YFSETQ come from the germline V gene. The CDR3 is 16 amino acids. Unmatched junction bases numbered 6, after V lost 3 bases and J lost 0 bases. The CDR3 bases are TGCGCCAGCAGCTCGAGCGGGAGAGAGAGCACAGATACGCAGTATTTT. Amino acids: CASSSSGRESTDTQYF.

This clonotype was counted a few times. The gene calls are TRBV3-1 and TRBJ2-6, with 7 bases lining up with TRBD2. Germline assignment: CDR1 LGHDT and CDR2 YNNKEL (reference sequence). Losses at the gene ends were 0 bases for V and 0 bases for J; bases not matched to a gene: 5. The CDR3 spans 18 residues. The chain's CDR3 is CASSQELAGLSGANVLTF. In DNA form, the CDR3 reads TGTGCCAGCAGCCAAGAATTAGCGGGTCTCTCTGGGGCCAACGTCCTGACTTTC.

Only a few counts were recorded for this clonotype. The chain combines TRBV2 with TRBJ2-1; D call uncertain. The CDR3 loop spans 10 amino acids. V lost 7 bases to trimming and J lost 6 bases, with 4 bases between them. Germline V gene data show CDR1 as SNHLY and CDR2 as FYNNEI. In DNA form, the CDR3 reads TGTGCCAGCAAAGGCAATGAGCAGTTCTTC. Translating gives CASKGNEQFF.

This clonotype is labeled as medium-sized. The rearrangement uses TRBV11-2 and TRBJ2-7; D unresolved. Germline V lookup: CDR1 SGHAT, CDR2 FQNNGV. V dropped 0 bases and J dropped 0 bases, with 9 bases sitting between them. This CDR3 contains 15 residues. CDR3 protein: CASSLDLPDSYEQYF. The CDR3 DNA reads TGTGCCAGCAGCTTAGATCTTCCGGACTCCTACGAGCAGTACTTC.

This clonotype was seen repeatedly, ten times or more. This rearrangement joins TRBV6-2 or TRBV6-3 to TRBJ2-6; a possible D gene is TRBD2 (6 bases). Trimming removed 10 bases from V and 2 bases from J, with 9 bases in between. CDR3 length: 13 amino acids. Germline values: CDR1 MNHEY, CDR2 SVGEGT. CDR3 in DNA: TGTGCCATAGGGAGGACTGGGGCCAACGTCCTGACTTTC. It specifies CAIGRTGANVLTF.

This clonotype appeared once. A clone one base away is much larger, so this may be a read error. The CDR3 bases are TGTTCCAGCAGCCAAGACAGGGGTAATTCACCCCTCCACTTT. Protein sequence: CSSSQDRGNSPLHF. This chain connects TRBV14 to TRBJ1-6; 8 nucleotides match TRBD1. CDR3 size: 14 residues. Germline V gives CDR1 SGHDN, CDR2 FVKESK.

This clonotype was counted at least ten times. This CDR3 reads CSARGGGQTQYF. The CDR3 nucleotides read TGCAGTGCTAGAGGGGGGGGGCAGACCCAGTACTTC. The chain combines TRBV20-1 with TRBJ2-5; D perhaps matches TRBD2 (7 bases). The germline gives CDR1 DFQATT, CDR2 SNEGSKA (reference sequence). This CDR3 is 12 amino acids long. Between the trimmed V and J ends, which lost 1 base and 6 bases, there was a span of 9 bases.

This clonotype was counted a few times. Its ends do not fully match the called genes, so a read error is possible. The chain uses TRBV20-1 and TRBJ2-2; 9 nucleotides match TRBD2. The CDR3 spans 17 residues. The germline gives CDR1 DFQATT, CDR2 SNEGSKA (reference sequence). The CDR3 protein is CSATTPWREGNTGEPFF. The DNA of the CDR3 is TGCAGTGCCACGACTCCCTGGCGGGAGGGTAACACCGGGGAGCCGTTTTTT.

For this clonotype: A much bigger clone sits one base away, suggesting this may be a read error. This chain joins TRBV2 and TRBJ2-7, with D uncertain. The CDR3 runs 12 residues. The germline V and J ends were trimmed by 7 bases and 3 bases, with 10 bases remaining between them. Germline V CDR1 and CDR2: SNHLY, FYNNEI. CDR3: CASMDENYEQYF. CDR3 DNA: TGTGCCAGCATGGATGAGAACTACGAGCAGTACTTC.

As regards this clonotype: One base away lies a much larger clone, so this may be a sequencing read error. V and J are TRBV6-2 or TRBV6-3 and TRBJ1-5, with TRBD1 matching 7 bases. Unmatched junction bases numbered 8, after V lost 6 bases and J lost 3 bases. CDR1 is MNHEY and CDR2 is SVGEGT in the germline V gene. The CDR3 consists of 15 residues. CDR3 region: CASSAGQLFNQPQHF. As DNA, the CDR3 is TGTGCCAGCAGCGCGGGACAGCTATTCAATCAGCCCCAGCATTTT.

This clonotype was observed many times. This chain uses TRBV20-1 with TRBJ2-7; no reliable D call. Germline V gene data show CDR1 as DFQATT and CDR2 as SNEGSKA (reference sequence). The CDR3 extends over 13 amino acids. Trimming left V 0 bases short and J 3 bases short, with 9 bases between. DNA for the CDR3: TGCAGTGCTAGAGATGTGGGTATCTACGAGCAGTACTTC. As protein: CSARDVGIYEQYF.

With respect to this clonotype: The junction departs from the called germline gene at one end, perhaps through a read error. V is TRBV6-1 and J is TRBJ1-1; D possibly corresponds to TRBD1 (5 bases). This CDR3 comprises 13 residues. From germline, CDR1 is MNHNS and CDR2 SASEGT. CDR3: CASTGAAHTESFF. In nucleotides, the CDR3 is TGTGCCAGCACCGGGGCGGCCCACACTGAATCTTTCTTT.

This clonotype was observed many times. In DNA form, the CDR3 reads TGTGCCAGCAGTTACGGGGGGGACAGGCATCAGCCCCAGCATTTT. Amino acid sequence: CASSYGGDRHQPQHF. This chain connects TRBV6-2 or TRBV6-3 to TRBJ1-5, with 8 nucleotides matching TRBD1. The V segment lost 2 bases and the J segment 5 bases; nucleotides outside the gene matches: 5. The CDR3 consists of 15 residues. CDR1 is MNHEY and CDR2 is SVGEGT in the germline V gene.

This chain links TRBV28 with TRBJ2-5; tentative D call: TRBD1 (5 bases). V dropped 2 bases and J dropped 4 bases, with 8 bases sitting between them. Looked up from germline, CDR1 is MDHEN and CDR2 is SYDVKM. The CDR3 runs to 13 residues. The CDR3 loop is CASSLPGIETQYF. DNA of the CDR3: TGTGCCAGCAGTTTACCAGGGATAGAGACCCAGTACTTC.

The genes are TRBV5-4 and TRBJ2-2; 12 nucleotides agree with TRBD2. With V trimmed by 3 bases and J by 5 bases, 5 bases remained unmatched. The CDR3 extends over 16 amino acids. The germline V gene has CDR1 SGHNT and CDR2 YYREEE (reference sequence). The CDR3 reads CASSWKTSGSTGELFF. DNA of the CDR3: TGTGCCAGCAGCTGGAAGACTAGCGGGAGTACCGGGGAGCTGTTTTTT. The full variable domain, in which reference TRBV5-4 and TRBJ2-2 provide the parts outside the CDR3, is ETGVTQSPTHLIKTRGQQVTLRCSSQSGHNTVSWYQQALGQGPQFIFQYYREEENGRGNFPPRFSGLQFPNYSSELNVNALELDDSALYLCASSWKTSGSTGELFFGEGSRLTVL.

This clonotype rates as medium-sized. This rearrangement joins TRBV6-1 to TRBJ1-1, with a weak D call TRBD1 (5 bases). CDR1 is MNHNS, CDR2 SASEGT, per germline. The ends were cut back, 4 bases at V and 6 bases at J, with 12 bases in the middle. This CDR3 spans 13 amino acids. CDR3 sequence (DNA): TGTGCCAGCAGTGTGGGACCGAGAGCTGAAGCTTTCTTT. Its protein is CASSVGPRAEAFF.

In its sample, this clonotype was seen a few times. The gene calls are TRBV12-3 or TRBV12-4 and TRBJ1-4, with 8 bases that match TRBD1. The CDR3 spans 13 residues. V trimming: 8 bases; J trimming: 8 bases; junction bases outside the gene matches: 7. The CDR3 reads CASSDRAGEKLFF. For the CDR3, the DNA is TGTGCCAGCTCGGACAGGGCAGGGGAAAAACTGTTTTTT.

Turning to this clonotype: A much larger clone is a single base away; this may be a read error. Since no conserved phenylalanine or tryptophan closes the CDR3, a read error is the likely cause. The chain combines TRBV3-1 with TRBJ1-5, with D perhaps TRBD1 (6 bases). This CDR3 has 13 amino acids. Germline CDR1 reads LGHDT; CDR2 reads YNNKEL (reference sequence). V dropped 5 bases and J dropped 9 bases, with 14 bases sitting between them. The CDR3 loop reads CASSSTGSAPQHL. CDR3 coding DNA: TGTGCCAGCAGCTCGACAGGCTCGGCGCCCCAGCATCTT.

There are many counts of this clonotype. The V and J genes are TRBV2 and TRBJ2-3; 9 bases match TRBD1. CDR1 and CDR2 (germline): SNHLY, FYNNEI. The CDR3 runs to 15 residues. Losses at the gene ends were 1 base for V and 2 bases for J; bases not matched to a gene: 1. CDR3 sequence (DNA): TGTGCCAGCAGTGAAGGGACAGGGGTCACAGATACGCAGTATTTT. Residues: CASSEGTGVTDTQYF.

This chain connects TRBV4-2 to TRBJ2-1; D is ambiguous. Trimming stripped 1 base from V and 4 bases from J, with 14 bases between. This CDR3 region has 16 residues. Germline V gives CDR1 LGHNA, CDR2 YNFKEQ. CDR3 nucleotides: TGTGCCAGCAGCCAAGGGCAGACCGACGCATACAATGAGCAGTTCTTC. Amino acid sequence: CASSQGQTDAYNEQFF.

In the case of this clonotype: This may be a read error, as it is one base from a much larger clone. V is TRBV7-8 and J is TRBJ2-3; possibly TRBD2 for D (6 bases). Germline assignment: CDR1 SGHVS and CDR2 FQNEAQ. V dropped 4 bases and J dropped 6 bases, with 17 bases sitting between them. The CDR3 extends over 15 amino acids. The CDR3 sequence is CASSSTSGALDTQYF. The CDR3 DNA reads TGTGCCAGCAGCTCCACCTCGGGAGCCCTGGATACGCAGTATTTT.

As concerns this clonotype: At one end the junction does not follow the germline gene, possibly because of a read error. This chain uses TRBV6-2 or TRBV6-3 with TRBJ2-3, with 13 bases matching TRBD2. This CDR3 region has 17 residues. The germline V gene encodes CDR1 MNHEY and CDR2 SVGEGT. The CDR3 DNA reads TGTGCCAGCAGACGAGGGACTAGCGGGACTAGCACAGATACGCGGTATTTT. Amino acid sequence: CASRRGTSGTSTDTRYF.

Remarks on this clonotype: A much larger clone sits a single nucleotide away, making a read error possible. In nucleotides, the CDR3 is TGTTCCACCAGTGATCGCGGGGAGGGGGGGATACGGGATGAGCAGTTCTTC. It yields the protein CSTSDRGEGGIRDEQFF. J is TRBJ2-1 and V is TRBV24-1; tentative D call: TRBD2 (7 bases). This CDR3 is 17 amino acids long. In germline, CDR1 is KGHDR, CDR2 SFDVKD.

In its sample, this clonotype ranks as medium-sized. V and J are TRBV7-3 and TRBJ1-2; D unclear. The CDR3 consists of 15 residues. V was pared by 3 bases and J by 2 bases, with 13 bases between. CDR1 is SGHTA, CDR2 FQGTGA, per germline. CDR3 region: CASSFGQLWNYGYTF. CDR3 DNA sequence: TGTGCCAGCAGCTTCGGGCAGTTATGGAACTATGGCTACACCTTC.

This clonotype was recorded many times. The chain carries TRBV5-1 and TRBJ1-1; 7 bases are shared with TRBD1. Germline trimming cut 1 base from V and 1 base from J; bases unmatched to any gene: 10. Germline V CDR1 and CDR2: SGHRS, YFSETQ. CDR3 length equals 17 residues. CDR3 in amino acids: CASSLKRGRNTNTEAFF. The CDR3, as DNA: TGCGCCAGCAGCTTGAAAAGGGGGCGGAACACGAACACTGAAGCTTTCTTT.

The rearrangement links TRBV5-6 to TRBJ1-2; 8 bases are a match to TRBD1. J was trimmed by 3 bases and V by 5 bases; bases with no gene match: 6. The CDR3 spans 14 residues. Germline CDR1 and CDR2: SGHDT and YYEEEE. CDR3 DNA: TGTGCCAGCAGTCCTTGGACAGGGCACTATGGCTACACCTTC. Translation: CASSPWTGHYGYTF.

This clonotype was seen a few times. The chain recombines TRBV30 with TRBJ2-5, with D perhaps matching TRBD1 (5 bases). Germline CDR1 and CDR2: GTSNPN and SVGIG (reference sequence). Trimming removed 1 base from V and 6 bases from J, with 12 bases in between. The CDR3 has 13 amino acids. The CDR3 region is CAWSDPRVKTQYF. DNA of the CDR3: TGTGCCTGGAGTGATCCCAGGGTGAAGACCCAGTACTTC.

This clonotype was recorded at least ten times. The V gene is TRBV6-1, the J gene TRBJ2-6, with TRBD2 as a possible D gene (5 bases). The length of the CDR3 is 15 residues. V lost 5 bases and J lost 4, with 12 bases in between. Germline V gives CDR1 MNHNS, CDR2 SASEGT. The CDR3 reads CASSYKGAGANVLTF. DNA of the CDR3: TGTGCCAGCAGTTATAAGGGAGCCGGGGCCAACGTCCTGACTTTC.

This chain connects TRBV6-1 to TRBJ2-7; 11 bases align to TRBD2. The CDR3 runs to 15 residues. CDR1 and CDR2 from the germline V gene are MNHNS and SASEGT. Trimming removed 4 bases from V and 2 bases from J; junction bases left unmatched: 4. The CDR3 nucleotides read TGTGCCAGCAGTGGCGGACTAGCGGGTACCTACGAGCAGTACTTC. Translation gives CASSGGLAGTYEQYF.

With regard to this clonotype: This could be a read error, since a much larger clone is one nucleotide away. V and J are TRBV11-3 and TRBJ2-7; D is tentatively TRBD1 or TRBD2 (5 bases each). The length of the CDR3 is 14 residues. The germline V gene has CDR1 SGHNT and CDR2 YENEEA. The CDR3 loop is CASSLRDGSYGQYF. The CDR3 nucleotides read TGTGCCAGCAGCCTCCGGGACGGATCCTACGGGCAGTACTTC.

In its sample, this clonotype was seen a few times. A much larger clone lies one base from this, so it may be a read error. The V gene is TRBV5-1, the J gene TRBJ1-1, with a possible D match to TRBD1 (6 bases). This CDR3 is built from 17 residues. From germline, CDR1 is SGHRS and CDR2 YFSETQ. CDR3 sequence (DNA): TGCGCCAGCAGCAGCTACAGGGATGGATTCTCGGACACTGAAGTTTTCTTT. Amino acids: CASSSYRDGFSDTEVFF.

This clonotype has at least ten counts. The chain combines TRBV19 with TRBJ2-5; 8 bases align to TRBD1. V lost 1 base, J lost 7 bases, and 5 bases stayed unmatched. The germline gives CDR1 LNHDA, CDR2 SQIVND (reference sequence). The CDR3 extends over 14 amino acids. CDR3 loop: CASSIGGTGGTQYF. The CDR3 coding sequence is TGTGCCAGTAGTATAGGAGGGACAGGAGGGACCCAGTACTTC.